This T cell receptor (beta chain) came from a study of blood T cell repertoires in COVID-19. Data came from immunoSEQ multiplex PCR; TCRdb stores just in-frame clones and leaves some out. The sample carries about 220,000 clones, 75% to 90% recorded once. The sequence was obtained from a woman aged 30 to 39 who had recovered from COVID-19. The sequenced sample was peripheral blood.

The CDR3 reads CASSPAPDRAYEQYF. CDR3 DNA: TGTGCCAGCTCCCCTGCCCCGGACAGGGCCTACGAGCAGTACTTC. This chain uses TRBV18 with TRBJ2-7, with TRBD1 matching 8 bases. The trim removed 6 bases at V and 2 bases at J, leaving 9 bases unmatched. There are 15 residues in the CDR3. Germline V gene sequence: CDR1 KGHSH, CDR2 LQKENI.